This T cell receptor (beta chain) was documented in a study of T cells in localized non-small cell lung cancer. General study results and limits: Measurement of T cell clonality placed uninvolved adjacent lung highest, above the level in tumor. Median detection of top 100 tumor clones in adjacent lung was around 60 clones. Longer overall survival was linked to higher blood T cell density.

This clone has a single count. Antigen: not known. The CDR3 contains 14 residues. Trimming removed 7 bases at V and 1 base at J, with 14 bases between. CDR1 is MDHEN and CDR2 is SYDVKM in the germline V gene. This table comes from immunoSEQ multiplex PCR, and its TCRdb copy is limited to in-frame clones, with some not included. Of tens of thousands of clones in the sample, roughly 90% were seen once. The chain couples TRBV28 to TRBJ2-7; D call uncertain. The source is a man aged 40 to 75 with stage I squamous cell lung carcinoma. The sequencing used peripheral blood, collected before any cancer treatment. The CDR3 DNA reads TGTGCCAGCACCAAGACGGGTAATTCCTACGAGCAGTACTTC. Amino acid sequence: CASTKTGNSYEQYF.